What follows are 3 T cell receptor beta chains derived from one specimen sequenced in a study of cytomegalovirus exposure and HLA in healthy donors. Assay: immunoSEQ multiplex PCR; the TCRdb copy retains only in-frame clones and omits some. This sample has under 200,000 clones, with roughly 90% found just once. What was sequenced was PBMCs. The source of these receptors is a woman aged 18-30 years in good health and CMV-seropositive.

This sequence joins TRBV7-2 and TRBJ1-2; the D is unclear. Trimming shortened V by 0 bases and J by 7 bases, and 12 bases separated the two germline ends. In germline, CDR1 is SGHTA, CDR2 FQGNSA. The length of the CDR3 is 14 residues. The CDR3 spells CASSLATSVFGYTF. In nucleotides, the CDR3 is TGTGCCAGCAGCTTAGCGACTTCGGTTTTTGGCTACACCTTC.

V usage is TRBV7-9 and J usage is TRBJ1-1, with D hard to call. V was shortened by 5 bases and J by 1 base, with 20 bases between the two germline ends. CDR3 length: 17 amino acids. The V gene's germline CDR1 is SEHNR and CDR2 FQNEAQ (reference sequence). CDR3: CASSPRASGEGNTEAFF. Written as DNA, the CDR3 is TGTGCCAGCAGCCCGCGCGCTTCTGGGGAGGGGAACACTGAAGCTTTCTTT.

The rearrangement uses TRBV7-9 and TRBJ2-1, with 14 bases identical to TRBD2. Trimming cost V 3 bases and J 9 bases; bases outside gene matches: 4. CDR1 and CDR2 from the germline V gene are SEHNR and FQNEAQ (reference sequence). The CDR3 contains 15 residues. The CDR3 here is CASSFYGTSGGEQFF. The CDR3 nucleotides read TGTGCCAGCAGCTTCTACGGGACTAGCGGGGGTGAGCAGTTCTTC.